The 9 T cell receptor beta chains presented below share a single source sample, sequenced in a study of blood T cell repertoires in COVID-19. TCRdb's table, derived via immunoSEQ multiplex PCR, lists solely in-frame clones and lacks some. The sample has over 350,000 clones; 70% to 90% are singletons. What was sequenced was PBMCs or T cells enriched from blood (not recorded which). The origin of the receptors is a woman aged 18-29 years with acute COVID-19.

This chain joins TRBV19 and TRBJ2-5; 8 nucleotides align to TRBD1. CDR1 and CDR2 from the germline V gene are LNHDA and SQIVND (reference sequence). The CDR3 length is 16 residues. The V segment lost 1 base and the J segment 5 bases; nucleotides outside the gene matches: 9. CDR3 coding DNA: TGTGCCAGTAGTATAGGGCCCCGACAGGGGCAGGAGACCCAGTACTTC. Its protein is CASSIGPRQGQETQYF.

This sequence joins TRBV25-1 and TRBJ1-1; possible D gene TRBD1, 6 bases. Germline V gives CDR1 MGHDK, CDR2 SYGVNS. This CDR3 is built from 16 residues. Between the trimmed V and J ends, which lost 3 bases and 1 base, there was a span of 15 bases. CDR3 sequence reads: CASSDLTGHENTEAFF. The CDR3 DNA sequence: TGTGCCAGCAGTGATTTGACAGGCCATGAGAACACTGAAGCTTTCTTT. The entire variable domain, with the rest obtained from reference TRBV25-1 and TRBJ1-1, is as follows: EADIYQTPRYLVIGTGKKITLECSQTMGHDKMYWYQQDPGMELHLIHYSYGVNSTEKGDLSSESTVSRIRTEHFPLTLESARPSHTSQYLCASSDLTGHENTEAFFGQGTRLTVV.

The chain combines TRBV9 with TRBJ1-1, with 8 bases identical to TRBD1. The germline gives CDR1 SGDLS, CDR2 YYNGEE. V lost 4 bases and J lost 5; bases outside the gene matches: 13. This CDR3 spans 16 amino acids. The CDR3 region is CASSPRGQGAGTEAFF. The CDR3 nucleotides read TGTGCCAGCAGCCCCAGAGGTCAGGGGGCCGGTACTGAAGCTTTCTTT.

The DNA for the CDR3 is TGTGCCAGCTCATTTTCGCTAGGCTCCTACAATGAGCAGTTCTTC. Translation: CASSFSLGSYNEQFF. The chain links TRBV18 to TRBJ2-1; D ambiguous. The germline V gene encodes CDR1 KGHSH and CDR2 LQKENI. V was clipped by 5 bases and J by 0 bases, with 11 bases between them. The CDR3 length is 15 residues.

The chain couples TRBV18 to TRBJ2-1; 15 nucleotides align to TRBD2. Germline V CDR1 and CDR2: KGHSH, LQKENI. Germline trimming cut 3 bases from V and 6 bases from J; bases unmatched to any gene: 3. This CDR3 has 16 amino acids. The DNA of the CDR3 is TGTGCCAGCTCACCCAAGGGACTAGCGGGGGGCAATGAGCAGTTCTTC. It translates to CASSPKGLAGGNEQFF.

The sample holds one count of this clone. This sequence joins TRBV18 and TRBJ1-1; the D gene is possibly TRBD1 (5 bases). Germline-derived CDR1 and CDR2 are KGHSH and LQKENI. The CDR3 sequence is 15 residues long. The V end was cut by 0 bases, the J end by 7 bases, with 15 bases between. CDR3 amino acids: CASSPPQGTKGEAFF. In DNA form, the CDR3 reads TGTGCCAGCTCACCACCGCAGGGAACGAAAGGTGAAGCTTTCTTT.

This chain links TRBV3-1 (or the pseudogene TRBV3-2) with TRBJ2-1; 9 bases align to TRBD2. Germline values: CDR1 LGHDT, CDR2 YNNKEL (reference sequence). V dropped 5 bases and J dropped 6; count of bases not matched to a gene: 8. The length of the CDR3 is 15 residues. The CDR3 protein is CASSFSGGGTNEQFF. The CDR3 DNA is TGTGCCAGCAGCTTTAGCGGGGGAGGAACCAATGAGCAGTTCTTC.

This clone has only a few counts. This chain connects TRBV6-4 to TRBJ2-1; 7 nucleotides match TRBD2. Germline assignment: CDR1 MRHNA and CDR2 SNTAGT. V shed 6 bases, J shed 7 bases, and the junction held 9 bases outside the gene matches. CDR3 size: 14 residues. CDR3 bases: TGTGCCAGCAGCGCGGGAGCTACCGGGAATGAGCAGTTCTTC. Protein: CASSAGATGNEQFF.

This clone appeared a few times. The genes are TRBV5-1 and TRBJ2-1; 12 nucleotides match TRBD2. CDR1 SGHRS and CDR2 YFSETQ come from the germline V gene. The CDR3 extends over 16 amino acids. After removal of 4 bases from V and 6 bases from J, the junction contained 8 bases not matched to a gene. CDR3 residues: CASSTRLAGDLNEQFF. The DNA for the CDR3 is TGCGCCAGCAGCACTAGACTAGCGGGAGATCTCAATGAGCAGTTCTTC. Combining the CDR3 with reference TRBV5-1 and TRBJ2-1 gives the whole variable domain KAGVTQTPRYLIKTRGQQVTLSCSPISGHRSVSWYQQTPGQGLQFLFEYFSETQRNKGNFPGRFSGRQFSNSRSEMNVSTLELGDSALYLCASSTRLAGDLNEQFFGPGTRLTVL.